The clone carrying this T cell receptor beta chain has just one count. Libraries were prepared by immunoSEQ multiplex PCR; TCRdb keeps only in-frame clonotypes and omits some of them. The sample has under 300,000 clones; approximately 82% are singletons. The sample belongs to a study of blood T cell repertoires in COVID-19. In the study overall: Sites across the United States, Italy and Spain contributed samples from acute and convalescent COVID-19.

J gave up 6 bases and V 8 bases, and 10 bases lay outside the gene matches. Germline assignment: CDR1 LNHDA and CDR2 SQIVND (reference sequence). The CDR3 consists of 14 residues. The receptor's source is a woman in her thirties or forties who had recovered from COVID-19. The specimen was peripheral blood. The J gene is TRBJ2-7, the V gene TRBV19, with 10 bases that match TRBD1. The CDR3 protein is CASDPGQGLGEQYF. The CDR3 coding sequence is TGTGCCAGTGACCCGGGACAGGGGTTAGGCGAGCAGTACTTC.